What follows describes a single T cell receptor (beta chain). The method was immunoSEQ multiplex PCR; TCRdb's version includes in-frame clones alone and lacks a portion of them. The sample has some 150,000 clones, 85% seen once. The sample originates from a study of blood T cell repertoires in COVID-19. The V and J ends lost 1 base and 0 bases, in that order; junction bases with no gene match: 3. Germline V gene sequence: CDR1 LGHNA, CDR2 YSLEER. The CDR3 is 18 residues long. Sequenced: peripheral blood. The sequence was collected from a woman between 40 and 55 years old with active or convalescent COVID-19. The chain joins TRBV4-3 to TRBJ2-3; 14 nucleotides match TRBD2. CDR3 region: CASSQGLAGGSSTDTQYF. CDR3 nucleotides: TGCGCCAGCAGCCAAGGACTAGCGGGAGGGTCGAGCACAGATACGCAGTATTTT.